This is a list of T cell receptor beta chains from one sample in a study of T cell responses to AZD1222 COVID-19 vaccine. The data were produced by immunoSEQ multiplex PCR, yet TCRdb's version contains in-frame clones alone and is incomplete. There are around 95,000 clones in the sample; around nine tenths occur only once, and roughly 1.7% lies in the top ten. The sequencing here drew on peripheral blood, taken on day 0 of AZD1222 vaccination. These receptors were obtained from an adult in good health. Both conserved end residues are part of each CDR3. The D gene is left open where the match is weak. The size entry is marked missing in some rows and otherwise reads once, few, many or a size class.

J gene | D gene | V gene | clone size | CDR3 DNA | CDR3 protein
TRBJ1-1 | - | TRBV7-8 | - | TGTGCCAGCAGCTTGACGGGGCCGAGCCATAGCACTGAAGCTTTCTTT | CASSLTGPSHSTEAFF
TRBJ1-6 | - | TRBV5-1 | - | TGCGCCAGCAGCTCGGACGCAGGGAGCTCCTATAATTCACCCCTCCACTTT | CASSSDAGSSYNSPLHF
TRBJ2-5 | TRBD2 | TRBV14 | - | TGTGCCAGCAGCCAAGATTGGCCTAGCGGGAGTCGGGAGACCCAGTACTTC | CASSQDWPSGSRETQYF
TRBJ2-1 | - | TRBV2 | - | TGTGCCAGCAGCTATACACCTACGGAGCAGTTCTTC | CASSYTPTEQFF
TRBJ2-3 | - | TRBV5-1 | - | TGCGCCAGCAGCCCTGAGGTCGAAGGCACGCAGTATTTT | CASSPEVEGTQYF
TRBJ2-7 | - | TRBV25-1 | - | TGTGCCAGCAGTGAGGGCTACGAGCAGTACTTC | CASSEGYEQYF
TRBJ2-2 | TRBD1 | TRBV10-1 | - | TGCGCCAGCAGGCTCGACAGGGGCGCGAACACCGGGGAGCTGTTTTTT | CASRLDRGANTGELFF
TRBJ1-1 | - | TRBV3-1/TRBV3-2 | - | TGTGCCAGCAGCCAAGAATGGGGTGGGAACACTGAAGCTTTCTTT | CASSQEWGGNTEAFF
TRBJ1-1 | - | TRBV2 | medium-sized | TGTGCCAGCAGTGTGGGGAACACTGAAGCTTTCTTT | CASSVGNTEAFF
TRBJ2-1 | TRBD1 | TRBV6-2/TRBV6-3 | - | TGTGCCAGCAGTACTTGGACAGGTCGGGATGAGCAGTTCTTC | CASSTWTGRDEQFF
TRBJ2-3 | TRBD2 | TRBV5-1 | once | TGCGCCAGCAGCCTGGGACTAGCGGAACTCACAGATACGCAGTATTTT | CASSLGLAELTDTQYF
TRBJ2-7 | - | TRBV10-2 | few | TGCGCCAGCAGTGTCGAGGGCTGGGGCTCCTACGAGCAGTACTTC | CASSVEGWGSYEQYF
TRBJ1-2 | - | TRBV7-2 | - | TGTGCCAGCACCCCCGGCTCAGGGAAGCCATATGGCTACACCTTC | CASTPGSGKPYGYTF
TRBJ2-4 | TRBD1 | TRBV3-1/TRBV3-2 | - | TGTGCCAGCAGCCAAGCCTGGCGACAGGGGTACAAAAACATTCAGTACTTC | CASSQAWRQGYKNIQYF
TRBJ2-7 | - | TRBV28 | - | TGTGCCAGCAGTTTTTTGGGCAGGGGGGCCTACGAGCAGTACTTC | CASSFLGRGAYEQYF
TRBJ2-2 | - | TRBV10-3 | - | TGTGCCATCAGTGAAGCGGCTAACACCGGGGAGCTGTTTTTT | CAISEAANTGELFF
TRBJ1-1 | TRBD1 | TRBV7-8 | - | TGTGCCAGCAGCGACCATTGGCAGGGGGGTTTGAACACTGAAGCTTTCTTT | CASSDHWQGGLNTEAFF
TRBJ1-2 | - | TRBV7-3 | - | TGTGCCAGCAGCCCGGGCTCAGGAGGGGATGGCTACACCTTC | CASSPGSGGDGYTF
TRBJ1-2 | TRBD1 | TRBV27 | - | TGTGCCAGCAGTTTGTGGGGGAACAGGGGTGGCTACACCTTC | CASSLWGNRGGYTF
TRBJ1-3 | - | TRBV28 | once | TGTGCCAGCAGGAGCTGGGGCTCTGGAAACACCATATATTTT | CASRSWGSGNTIYF
TRBJ1-2 | TRBD1 | TRBV19 | - | TGTGCCAGTAGCTCAATCGGGACAGAATTGTATCTGGGCTACACCTTC | CASSSIGTELYLGYTF
TRBJ1-1 | - | TRBV2 | - | TGTGCCAGCAGTGAAGTTGACAGGAACACTGAAGCTTTCTTT | CASSEVDRNTEAFF
TRBJ2-7 | - | TRBV27 | - | TGTGCCAGCAGTCTCGCGATCTCCTACGAGCAGTACTTC | CASSLAISYEQYF
TRBJ1-5 | - | TRBV18 | - | TGTGCCAGCTCACCAGACCCGCACCCCCAGCATTTT | CASSPDPHPQHF
TRBJ2-7 | TRBD2 | TRBV9 | - | TGTGCCAGCAGCGTAGGGACTAGCGGGAGGGCCGACGAGCAGTACTTC | CASSVGTSGRADEQYF
TRBJ1-6 | - | TRBV28 | - | TGTGCCAGCAGGTCCCCTACACAAACCCTCCACTTT | CASRSPTQTLHF
TRBJ1-3 | - | TRBV10-1 | - | TGCGCCAGCAGTCCTTCAGGGAGTGGAAACACCATATATTTT | CASSPSGSGNTIYF
TRBJ1-2 | - | TRBV7-2 | once | TGTGCCAGCAGCTTAGACTGGGACTATGGCTACACCTTC | CASSLDWDYGYTF
TRBJ1-5 | - | TRBV6-9 | - | TGTGCCAATCCGGGGGGTTCTAGCAATCAGCCCCAGCATTTT | CANPGGSSNQPQHF
TRBJ2-7 | - | TRBV3-1/TRBV3-2 | - | TGTGCCAGCAGCCAACCGGACCCCCTCGAGCAGTACTTC | CASSQPDPLEQYF
TRBJ2-4 | TRBD1 | TRBV7-9 | - | TGTGCCAGCAGCGAGGACAGGGTCCCCGTTCAGTACTTC | CASSEDRVPVQYF
TRBJ1-1 | - | TRBV13 | - | TGTGCCAGCAGTTTATACTCGGGGACGACTGAAGCTTTCTTT | CASSLYSGTTEAFF
TRBJ1-2 | TRBD1 | TRBV3-1/TRBV3-2 | - | TGTGCCAGCAGCCAAGATGACGGGACAGGGAGCGGCTACACCTTC | CASSQDDGTGSGYTF
TRBJ1-2 | - | TRBV5-1 | - | TGCGCCAGCAGCTTGACCCGGGAAGGGGATGGCTACACCTTC | CASSLTREGDGYTF
TRBJ2-3 | - | TRBV15 | - | TGTGCCACCAGCAGTACTAATTCCCCCCAACCCGCAGATACGCAGTATTTT | CATSSTNSPQPADTQYF
TRBJ1-2 | - | TRBV7-8 | - | TGTGCCAGCAGCTCAACACCCAATACCAACTATGGCTACACCTTC | CASSSTPNTNYGYTF
TRBJ1-1 | TRBD1 | TRBV24-1 | - | TGTGCCACCAGTGGACAGGGGGAGAACACTGAAGCTTTCTTT | CATSGQGENTEAFF
TRBJ2-4 | TRBD1 | TRBV27 | - | TGTGCCAGCAGTTTCCACCGGGACAGAAAAAACATTCAGTACTTC | CASSFHRDRKNIQYF
TRBJ2-5 | TRBD2 | TRBV5-1 | - | TGCGCCAGCAGCTTGGAGTCTAGCGGGGGCCAAGAGACCCAGTACTTC | CASSLESSGGQETQYF
TRBJ2-1 | - | TRBV28 | - | TGTGCCAGCAGTTCAGGGGTAGGGGGCTACAATGAGCAGTTCTTC | CASSSGVGGYNEQFF
TRBJ1-2 | - | TRBV7-9 | - | TGTGCCAGCAGCCTCCCAGTCCGAGGGGATGGCTACACCTTC | CASSLPVRGDGYTF
TRBJ1-1 | TRBD1 | TRBV28 | - | TGTGCCAGCCCAGGGGGGCCGAACACTGAAGCTTTCTTT | CASPGGPNTEAFF
TRBJ1-6 | TRBD1 | TRBV5-1 | once | TGCGCCAGCAGCTTGGGGCCTGACAGGGGATCGTGGAATTCACCCCTCCACTTT | CASSLGPDRGSWNSPLHF
TRBJ1-3 | TRBD1 | TRBV7-9 | - | TGTGCCAGCAGTGGGACAGGCGGAAACACCATATATTTT | CASSGTGGNTIYF
TRBJ1-1 | - | TRBV7-9 | - | TGTGCCAGCAGCCCACCGGTTCGCACTGAAGCTTTCTTT | CASSPPVRTEAFF
TRBJ2-1 | TRBD2 | TRBV19 | - | TGTGCCAGTAGTATGGGCGGGAGCTCCTACAATGAGCAGTTCTTC | CASSMGGSSYNEQFF
TRBJ2-1 | - | TRBV5-3 | - | TGTGCCAGAACCCCGTCGGAGAGAGGCGATGAGCAGTTCTTC | CARTPSERGDEQFF
TRBJ2-7 | - | TRBV19 | - | TGTGCCAGTAGTATCACCAGGGCCAACTCCTACGAGCAGTACTTC | CASSITRANSYEQYF
TRBJ1-2 | - | TRBV6-1 | - | TGTGCCAGCAGTTATGAGGGCTCTGGCTACACCTTC | CASSYEGSGYTF
TRBJ1-1 | - | TRBV25-1 | - | TGTGCCAGCAGTGGGACTGAAGCTTTCTTT | CASSGTEAFF
TRBJ2-7 | TRBD2 | TRBV27 | - | TGTGCCAGTACTACCGGGACTAGGTGGTACTTC | CASTTGTRWYF
TRBJ2-3 | - | TRBV19 | - | TGTGCCACTCTTAGGGGCGGGAGCACAGATACGCAGTATTTT | CATLRGGSTDTQYF
TRBJ2-5 | - | TRBV2 | - | TGTGCCAGCAGTGAAGACACGGGGGGCGAGACCCAGTACTTC | CASSEDTGGETQYF
TRBJ1-1 | - | TRBV29-1 | - | TGCAGCGTTGAACGGGTCGTAGCTTTCTTT | CSVERVVAFF
TRBJ2-4 | - | TRBV10-2 | - | TGCGCCAGCAGTGAGGCCGGGGCCAACATTCAGTACTTC | CASSEAGANIQYF
TRBJ2-1 | TRBD2 | TRBV6-5 | - | TGTGCCAGCAGAACTAGCGGGAGCCCTTCCAATGAGCAGTTCTTC | CASRTSGSPSNEQFF